This T cell receptor beta chain was observed in a study of Graves' ophthalmopathy and Graves' hyperthyroidism. Study-level points and caveats: Forecasting of ophthalmopathy progression by the model achieved about 69% sensitivity and less than 80% specificity. Most expanded clonotypes in thyroid above 0.001 frequency also showed up in blood.

V was pared by 1 base and J by 3 bases, with 13 bases between. The CDR3 contains 15 residues. Germline V gene data show CDR1 as LNHNV and CDR2 as YYDKDF (reference sequence). A follow-up of 18 months without ophthalmopathy meant that hyperthyroidism was stable. Newly diagnosed hyperthyroidism donors, aged 18 to 65, duration under 2 months. This clonotype was seen many times. What it recognizes is unknown. RNA transcripts yielded amplified TCR beta CDR3 regions. The library came from an HTBI-primed first-round RT-PCR and a second-round multiplex PCR. TCRdb analysed the multiplex PCR reads with MiXCR anew, one entry per CDR3 protein. The sample shows some 350,000 distinct CDR3 sequences, roughly a sixth of them seen only once.

The V gene is TRBV15, the J gene TRBJ2-7, with D maybe TRBD1 (6 bases). The TCR sequence derives from an adult woman with stable Graves' hyperthyroidism. The sample comprised peripheral blood. As DNA, the CDR3 is TGTGCCACCAGCAGAGGGGGGCAGGCTAACTACGAGCAGTACTTC. Translation gives CATSRGGQANYEQYF. The full variable domain, rest sourced from reference TRBV15 and TRBJ2-7, is DAMVIQNPRYQVTQFGKPVTLSCSQTLNHNVMYWYQQKSSQAPKLLFHYYDKDFNNEADTPDNFQSRRPNTSFCFLDIRSPGLGDTAMYLCATSRGGQANYEQYFGPGTRLTVT.